This is a list of T cell receptor beta chains from one sample in a study of blood T cell repertoires in COVID-19. Some clones are missing from TCRdb's copy, which holds only in-frame ones; the method was immunoSEQ multiplex PCR. The sample shows 380,000 or so clones, 88% of them seen only once. The sample comprised PBMCs or T cells enriched from blood (not recorded which). The receptor source for this set is a woman between 40 and 55 years old with acute COVID-19. Each CDR3 is given with its conserved first and last residue. The D gene is left open where the match is weak. Size is stated for part of the rows, as once, few or many counts, or as a class when the clone is expanded.

>TRBD2|NA|TRBJ2-5|TRBV5-4
CASSLDPRAGGGETQYF
TGTGCCAGCAGCTTGGACCCTCGGGCGGGGGGTGGAGAGACCCAGTACTTC
>TRBD2|NA|TRBJ2-2|TRBV5-1
CASSSKTSGVNTGELFF
TGCGCCAGCAGCTCGAAGACTAGCGGGGTGAACACCGGGGAGCTGTTTTTT
>NA|NA|TRBJ1-5|TRBV3-1/TRBV3-2
CASSQVYSNQPQHF
TGTGCCAGCAGCCAAGTATATAGCAATCAGCCCCAGCATTTT
>NA|NA|TRBJ1-3|TRBV4-1
CASSLSGSSGNTIYF
TGCGCCAGCAGCCTTAGCGGAAGCTCTGGAAACACCATATATTTT
>NA|NA|TRBJ1-4|TRBV19
CASSKDSPATNEKLFF
TGTGCCAGTAGTAAGGACAGCCCCGCAACTAATGAAAAACTGTTTTTT
>TRBD1|NA|TRBJ2-2|TRBV19
CASSTDRDYTGELFF
TGTGCCAGTAGTACCGACAGGGATTACACCGGGGAGCTGTTTTTT
>NA|NA|TRBJ1-2|TRBV6-5
CASGWEGLYGYTF
TGTGCCAGCGGGTGGGAGGGTCTCTATGGCTACACCTTC
>TRBD1|NA|TRBJ1-5|TRBV11-2
CASSLGQGVSQHF
TGTGCCAGCAGCTTAGGCCAGGGGGTCTCCCAGCATTTT
>TRBD1|NA|TRBJ2-1|TRBV3-1/TRBV3-2
CASSPDRGRRNEQFF
TGTGCCAGCAGCCCGGACAGGGGGCGGAGGAATGAGCAGTTCTTC
>TRBD1|NA|TRBJ1-2|TRBV19
CASRGTEAGGDYGYTF
TGTGCCAGTAGGGGCACCGAGGCAGGGGGCGACTATGGCTACACCTTC
>NA|NA|TRBJ1-6|TRBV9
CASSAGTRGSPLHF
TGTGCCAGCAGCGCCGGGACACGGGGTTCACCCCTCCACTTT
>NA|NA|TRBJ2-6|TRBV4-2
CASSQDGSQGANVLTF
TGTGCCAGCAGCCAAGATGGATCACAGGGGGCCAACGTCCTGACTTTC
>NA|NA|TRBJ2-1|TRBV6-5
CASSSRGSYNEQFF
TGTGCCAGCAGTTCCAGGGGCTCCTACAATGAGCAGTTCTTC
>TRBD1|NA|TRBJ2-2|TRBV3-1/TRBV3-2
CASSQTGPAGELFF
TGTGCCAGCAGCCAGACAGGGCCGGCGGGGGAGCTGTTTTTT
>TRBD1|NA|TRBJ1-2|TRBV10-1
CASSEGQGYGYTF
TGCGCCAGCAGTGAGGGACAGGGATATGGCTACACCTTC
>TRBD2|NA|TRBJ2-6|TRBV2
CATTGASGDPSGANVLTF
TGTGCCACGACGGGGGCTAGCGGGGACCCCTCTGGGGCCAACGTCCTGACTTTC
>NA|NA|TRBJ1-1|TRBV3-1/TRBV3-2
CASRTFTEYTEAFF
TGTGCCAGCAGGACCTTCACAGAATACACTGAAGCTTTCTTT
>TRBD1|NA|TRBJ2-1|TRBV7-7
CASSLGTGNEQFF
TGTGCCAGCAGCTTAGGGACAGGCAATGAGCAGTTCTTC
>NA|NA|TRBJ1-2|TRBV5-4
CASSLTAVGEMGGGYTF
TGTGCCAGCAGCTTGACCGCCGTCGGGGAGATGGGTGGCGGCTACACCTTC
>NA|NA|TRBJ2-7|TRBV5-5
CASSTLSRGQKSYEQYF
TGTGCCAGCAGCACCCTCAGCAGGGGTCAAAAGTCCTACGAGCAGTACTTC
>NA|NA|TRBJ2-7|TRBV9
CASSVGSPYEQYF
TGTGCCAGCAGCGTAGGCAGTCCCTACGAGCAGTACTTC
>TRBD1|NA|TRBJ1-6|TRBV30
CAWSAGQGWGYSPLHF
TGTGCCTGGAGTGCCGGACAGGGCTGGGGCTATTCACCCCTCCACTTT
>TRBD2|NA|TRBJ2-1|TRBV18
CASSPPGLAGLNEQFF
TGTGCCAGCTCACCACCGGGACTAGCGGGGTTAAATGAGCAGTTCTTC
>TRBD2|NA|TRBJ2-1|TRBV4-1
CASSQDRPGGTLHFDNEQFF
TGCGCCAGCAGCCAAGATCGCCCGGGGGGGACCCTCCATTTCGACAATGAGCAGTTCTTC
>NA|NA|TRBJ1-1|TRBV6-5
CASSSDPTGTEAFF
TGTGCCAGCAGTTCCGACCCCACAGGGACCGAAGCTTTCTTT
>TRBD1|few|TRBJ2-3|TRBV5-1
CASSLGTGASTDTQYF
TGCGCCAGCAGCCTGGGGACAGGAGCTAGCACAGATACGCAGTATTTT
>TRBD2|NA|TRBJ2-2|TRBV7-8
CASSLKRGVRELFF
TGTGCCAGCAGCTTAAAGCGGGGGGTACGGGAGCTGTTTTTT
>NA|once|TRBJ1-1|TRBV19
CASSMTELNTEAFF
TGTGCCAGTAGTATGACAGAGCTGAACACTGAAGCTTTCTTT
>NA|NA|TRBJ1-3|TRBV29-1
CSVVRQEAGNTIYF
TGCAGCGTTGTCAGGCAGGAAGCTGGAAACACCATATATTTT
>TRBD2|once|TRBJ2-3|TRBV4-2
CASSRTSGDTDTQYF
TGTGCCAGCAGCCGAACTAGCGGGGACACAGATACGCAGTATTTT
>NA|NA|TRBJ1-1|TRBV7-9
CASSQQGVEMNTEAFF
TGTGCCAGCAGCCAACAAGGGGTGGAAATGAACACTGAAGCTTTCTTT
>NA|NA|TRBJ2-7|TRBV11-2
CASSLIVASSYEQYF
TGTGCCAGCAGCTTAATCGTGGCCAGCTCCTACGAGCAGTACTTC
>TRBD1|few|TRBJ2-7|TRBV27
CASSRSRDRDYEQYF
TGTGCCAGCAGCCGATCCCGGGACAGGGACTACGAGCAGTACTTC
>NA|NA|TRBJ2-3|TRBV5-4
CASSPHAVGQSADTQYF
TGTGCCAGCAGCCCGCATGCAGTTGGACAGTCGGCAGATACGCAGTATTTT
>TRBD1|NA|TRBJ1-2|TRBV27
CASSSKNTQGPYGYTF
TGTGCCAGCAGTTCAAAAAACACACAGGGGCCTTATGGCTACACCTTC
>TRBD1|NA|TRBJ1-2|TRBV28
CASSVDRGGYGYTF
TGTGCCAGCAGTGTAGACAGGGGAGGCTATGGCTACACCTTC
>NA|NA|TRBJ1-6|TRBV3-1/TRBV3-2
CASSPAGVPLNNSPLHF
TGTGCCAGCAGCCCGGCAGGGGTTCCGTTGAATAATTCACCCCTCCACTTT
>TRBD2|NA|TRBJ2-7|TRBV19
CASSGGGASYEQYF
TGTGCCAGTTCCGGCGGGGGGGCCTCCTACGAGCAGTACTTC
>TRBD1|NA|TRBJ2-2|TRBV6-2/TRBV6-3
CASSRQGAMDTGELFF
TGTGCCAGCAGCCGACAGGGGGCAATGGACACCGGGGAGCTGTTTTTT
>NA|NA|TRBJ1-2|TRBV19
CASSGQITNYGYTF
TGTGCCAGTAGTGGACAGATTACTAACTATGGCTACACCTTC
>NA|NA|TRBJ1-6|TRBV3-1/TRBV3-2
CASSPGLVYNSPLHF
TGTGCCAGCAGCCCAGGCCTTGTTTATAATTCACCCCTCCACTTT
>TRBD1|NA|TRBJ1-2|TRBV30
CALDRNYGYTF
TGTGCCTTGGACAGGAACTATGGCTACACCTTC
>TRBD1|NA|TRBJ1-5|TRBV15
CATSRTGGNFQPQHF
TGTGCCACCAGCAGGACAGGGGGTAATTTTCAGCCCCAGCATTTT
>NA|NA|TRBJ1-4|TRBV18
CASSPGSATNEKLFF
TGTGCCAGCTCACCAGGGAGCGCAACTAATGAAAAACTGTTTTTT
>TRBD1|NA|TRBJ1-3|TRBV9
CASSVGQGAGNTIYF
TGTGCCAGCAGCGTAGGACAGGGAGCCGGAAACACCATATATTTT
>TRBD2|NA|TRBJ2-5|TRBV24-1
CATSVLAGGHETQYF
TGTGCCACCAGCGTCCTAGCGGGGGGGCACGAGACCCAGTACTTC
>NA|NA|TRBJ2-5|TRBV5-5
CASSFTPGVVGETQYF
TGTGCCAGCAGTTTTACACCAGGGGTTGTTGGAGAGACCCAGTACTTC